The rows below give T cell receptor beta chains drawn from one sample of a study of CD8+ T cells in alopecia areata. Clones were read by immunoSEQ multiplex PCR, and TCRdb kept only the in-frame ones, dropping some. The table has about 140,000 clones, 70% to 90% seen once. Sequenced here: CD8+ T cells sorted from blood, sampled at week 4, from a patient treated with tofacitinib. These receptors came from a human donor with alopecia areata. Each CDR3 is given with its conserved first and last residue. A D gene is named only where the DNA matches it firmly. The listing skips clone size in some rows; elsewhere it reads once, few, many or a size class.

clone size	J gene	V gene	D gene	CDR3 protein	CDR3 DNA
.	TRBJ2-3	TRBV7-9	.	CASSSDSSAPSTDTQYF	TGTGCCAGCAGCTCTGACTCTAGCGCGCCTAGCACAGATACGCAGTATTTT
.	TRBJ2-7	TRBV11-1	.	CASSFGAGSYEQYF	TGTGCCAGCAGCTTTGGGGCAGGGTCCTACGAGCAGTACTTC
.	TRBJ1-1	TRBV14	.	CASSQFRNTEAFF	TGTGCCAGCAGCCAGTTTAGGAACACTGAAGCTTTCTTT
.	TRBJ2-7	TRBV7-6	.	CASSLAESYEQYF	TGTGCCAGCAGCTTAGCGGAATCCTACGAGCAGTACTTC
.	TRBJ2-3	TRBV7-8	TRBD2	CASSSGLAETDTQCF	TGTGCCAGCAGCTCGGGACTAGCTGAGACAGATACGCAGTGTTTT
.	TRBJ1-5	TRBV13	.	CASSFGQMGGAGPQHF	TGTGCCAGCAGCTTCGGACAAATGGGTGGCGCGGGGCCCCAGCATTTT
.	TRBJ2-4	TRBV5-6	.	CASSFSDSEWVQYF	TGTGCCAGCAGCTTCTCGGACAGCGAATGGGTTCAGTACTTC
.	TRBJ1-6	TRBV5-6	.	CASSSDLSNSPLHF	TGTGCCAGCAGCTCGGACTTGAGTAATTCACCCCTCCACTTT
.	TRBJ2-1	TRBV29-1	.	CSVVPALYNEQFF	TGCAGCGTTGTCCCAGCTCTCTACAATGAGCAGTTCTTC
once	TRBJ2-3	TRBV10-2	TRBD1	CASSGDRGTDTQYF	TGCGCCAGCAGTGGAGACAGGGGCACAGATACGCAGTATTTT
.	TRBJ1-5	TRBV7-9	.	CASSLGRALNQPQHF	TGTGCCAGCAGCTTAGGGAGGGCCCTCAATCAGCCCCAGCATTTT
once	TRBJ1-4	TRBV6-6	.	CASRTQGREKLFF	TGTGCCAGCAGGACACAGGGAAGGGAAAAACTGTTTTTT
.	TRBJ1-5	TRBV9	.	CASSRGGNQPQHF	TGTGCCAGCAGCCGCGGTGGCAATCAGCCCCAGCATTTT
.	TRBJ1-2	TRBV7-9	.	CASSLGYGDGTF	TGTGCCAGCTCTCTAGGGTATGGGGACGGCACCTTC
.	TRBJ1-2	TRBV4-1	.	CASSQEKDRYYGYTF	TGCGCCAGCAGCCAAGAGAAGGACAGATACTATGGCTACACCTTC
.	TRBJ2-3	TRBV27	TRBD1	CASGLDRAWADTQYF	TGTGCCAGCGGATTAGACAGGGCGTGGGCAGATACGCAGTATTTT
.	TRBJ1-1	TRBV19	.	CASAVTLGTEAFF	TGTGCCAGCGCAGTGACCCTGGGGACTGAAGCTTTCTTT
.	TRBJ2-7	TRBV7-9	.	CASSLESYEQYF	TGTGCCAGCAGCTTAGAGTCCTACGAGCAGTACTTC
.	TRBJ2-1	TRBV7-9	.	CASSFGGSEGEQFF	TGTGCCAGCAGCTTCGGGGGTAGCGAAGGTGAGCAGTTCTTC
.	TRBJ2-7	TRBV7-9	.	CASSLVLSYEQYF	TGTGCCAGCAGCTTAGTCTTGTCATACGAGCAGTACTTC
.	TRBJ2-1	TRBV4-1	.	CASSRAFDPEQFF	TGCGCCAGCAGCCGGGCCTTCGATCCTGAGCAGTTCTTC
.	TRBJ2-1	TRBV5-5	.	CASSLGWGGDEQFF	TGTGCCAGCAGCTTGGGTTGGGGAGGCGATGAGCAGTTCTTC
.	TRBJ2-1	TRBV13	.	CASSLGPGSSYNEQFF	TGTGCCAGCAGCTTAGGCCCGGGGAGCTCCTACAATGAGCAGTTCTTC
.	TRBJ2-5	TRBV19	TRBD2	CASSGSGGIQETQYF	TGTGCCAGTAGTGGGTCGGGAGGTATCCAAGAGACCCAGTACTTC
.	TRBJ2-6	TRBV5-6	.	CASSSDLSSGANVLTF	TGTGCCAGCAGCTCGGACTTGAGCTCTGGGGCCAACGTCCTGACTTTC
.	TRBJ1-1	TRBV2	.	CASTQRVTEAFF	TGTGCCAGCACCCAACGGGTAACTGAAGCTTTCTTT
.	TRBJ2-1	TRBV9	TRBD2	CASSAGTSGFNEQFF	TGTGCCAGCAGCGCCGGGACTAGCGGGTTCAATGAGCAGTTCTTC
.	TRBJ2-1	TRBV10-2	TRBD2	CASRGTSGGDYNEQFF	TGCGCCAGCAGAGGGACTAGCGGGGGGGATTACAATGAGCAGTTCTTC